Detailed here is one T cell receptor beta chain. As yet, its antigen is unknown. Method: immunoSEQ multiplex PCR; TCRdb's copy keeps in-frame clones and lacks some. In the table there are 200,000 to 250,000 clones, 80% to 95% of which are singletons. This entry comes from a study of cytomegalovirus exposure and HLA in healthy donors. J lost 2 bases, V lost 5 bases, and 7 bases had no gene match. CDR3 length: 15 amino acids. CDR1 and CDR2 (germline): MNHEY, SMNVEV (reference sequence). Study results and caveats: With high specificity and sensitivity, the classifier reportedly diagnosed cytomegalovirus status. Among TCR beta chains, those listed as cytomegalovirus-associated numbered 164.

The TCR comes from a young woman in good health and CMV-seronegative. The V call is TRBV27, the J call TRBJ2-7; TRBD1 matches 9 bases. Sequences were obtained from PBMCs. CDR3 sequence: CASSLTGGAPYEQYF. DNA for the CDR3: TGTGCCAGCAGTCTTACAGGGGGCGCTCCCTACGAGCAGTACTTC.